This TCR beta chain was obtained from a study of blood T cell repertoires in COVID-19. Study overall: In each case, the material was cDNA or gDNA derived from T cells, B-cell-depleted T cells, or PBMCs.

Generated by immunoSEQ multiplex PCR, the TCRdb table keeps only in-frame clones and is missing some. The sample shows 100,000 to 150,000 clones, about 79% of them seen only once. Specimen: peripheral blood. This clonotype was obtained from a man between 35 and 55 years old with active or convalescent COVID-19.

The CDR3 coding sequence is TGTGCCAGCTCACCAAATCCAGGGGGGAACACTGAAGCTTTCTTT. It specifies CASSPNPGGNTEAFF. This rearrangement joins TRBV18 to TRBJ1-1, with 7 bases matching TRBD1. The CDR3 has 15 residues. Unmatched junction bases numbered 4, after V lost 2 bases and J lost 1 base. Per germline, CDR1 KGHSH and CDR2 LQKENI.